The source of this T cell receptor (beta chain) is a study of T cells expressing NK-cell markers (dated by TCRdb to the early 2020s). Study-level background: About 8 donors provided sorted CD3+CD56+NKG2C+, CD3+CD56+NKG2C- and CD3+CD56-NKG2C+ T-cell subsets, whose TCR beta-chain repertoires were profiled. Among the eight sequenced donors, only one was HCMV-seronegative, while the other seven were HCMV-seropositive. The eight sequenced donors were randomly selected healthy volunteers, three men and five women. The libraries were sequenced on Illumina HiSeq 2000/2500, MiSeq or NextSeq, producing 2 x 150 bp reads. On the study overall, not on this receptor specifically: It remained unclear whether the expanded NKG2C-expressing T cell clones were specific for HCMV antigens. Those dominant clonotypes were again the most abundant among CD3+CD56-NKG2C+ cells in a handful of donors, at roughly 25-65%. In six donors, the dominant CD3+CD56+NKG2C+ clonotypes ranked among the top 10 CD8+ clonotypes, making up about 1.0-8% of CD8+ T cells.

CDR1 and CDR2, per the germline V gene, are WSHSY and SAAADI. From its cysteine to its phenylalanine, the CDR3 spans 15 amino acids. No DNA sequence is on record. Sequenced on an Illumina HiSeq 2000. TCR beta cDNA libraries were made by 5'RACE template switching that added a universal primer site and unique molecular identifiers. cDNA synthesis was primed from the TCR beta constant segment and was followed by two successive PCR amplification steps. The source study handled its data this way. Reads were demultiplexed and grouped by UMI with MIGEC, and clonotypes were assembled and quantified with MiTCR. To exclude erroneous sequences, any TCR cDNA sequence not supported by at least two reads was discarded. The tcR package was used for downstream repertoire analysis, and clonotypes were matched between fractions using CDR3 nucleotide sequence together with V segment. VDJmatch was used to annotate antigen specificity against VDJdb, with one amino acid substitution allowed in CDR3. TCRdb reprocessed the reads and provides one entry for every CDR3 protein sequence; no DNA is given. These V and J calls rely on TCRdb rather than the paper's analysis. The sample has about 260,000 distinct CDR3 sequences on record. The ten most abundant clones make up about 4% of the sample.

HCMV serostatus was determined by detecting HCMV-specific IgG in serum with a commercial ELISA kit. Ficoll density gradient centrifugation was used to isolate peripheral blood mononuclear cells from blood. Regarding this clonotype: The clone's antigen remains unknown.

The V gene is TRBV10-2 and the J gene is TRBJ2-1; TCRdb names TRBD2, which stays unverified in the absence of DNA. The sample was blood T cells: a sorted CD56 or NKG2C T cell subset, CD4+ or CD8+ T cells, or bulk PBMC T cells (not recorded which). The source is a woman between 18 and 69 years old in good health. The CDR3 in this case is CASSEPSGSYNEQFF.